What follows is one TCR beta chain and its context. Its antigen is currently unknown. The data belong to a study of OX40 agonist ivuxolimab in advanced cancers. Overall study: Three individuals attained partial responses, comprising one hepatocellular carcinoma case and two cutaneous melanoma cases.

Enrollment shut out patients with autoimmune disease history or systemic immunosuppression. Trimming took off 0 bases at V and 3 bases at J, with 11 bases between the two ends. Germline V gene sequence: CDR1 LGHNT, CDR2 FRNRAP. The CDR3 totals 15 residues. Sequencing used immunoSEQ multiplex PCR; TCRdb keeps in-frame clones, though not all of them. The sample holds 95,000 to 100,000 clones, under 85% seen once. Findings and limits, study-wide: Antigen specificity of clonally expanded peripheral T cells was not established. Partial responders at 0.1-3.0 mg/kg showed near-lowest clonal expansion.

This chain uses TRBV12-5 with TRBJ1-1; D not certain. This TCR came from an adult with an advanced solid tumor such as melanoma, head and neck, liver or kidney cancer. The source material was CD4+ or CD8+ T cells sorted from blood, sampled in a trial of the OX40 agonist ivuxolimab. The CDR3 loop is CASGLVGLPDTEAFF. CDR3 nucleotide sequence: TGTGCTAGTGGTTTGGTAGGACTCCCGGACACTGAAGCTTTCTTT.